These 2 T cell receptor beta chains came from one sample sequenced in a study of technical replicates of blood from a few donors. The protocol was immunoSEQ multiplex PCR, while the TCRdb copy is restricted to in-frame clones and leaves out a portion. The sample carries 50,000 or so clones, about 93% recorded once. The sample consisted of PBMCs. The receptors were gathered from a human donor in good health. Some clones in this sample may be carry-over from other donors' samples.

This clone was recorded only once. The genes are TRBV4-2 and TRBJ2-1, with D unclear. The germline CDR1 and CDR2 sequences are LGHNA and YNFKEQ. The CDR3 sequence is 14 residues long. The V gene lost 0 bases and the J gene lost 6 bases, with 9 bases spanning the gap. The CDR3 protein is CASSQDPSLNEQFF. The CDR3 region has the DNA TGTGCCAGCAGCCAAGATCCCAGTCTCAATGAGCAGTTCTTC.

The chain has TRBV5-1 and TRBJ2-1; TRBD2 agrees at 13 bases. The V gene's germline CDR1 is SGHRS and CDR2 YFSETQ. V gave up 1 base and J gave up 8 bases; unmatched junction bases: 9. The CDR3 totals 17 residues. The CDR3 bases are TGCGCCAGCAGCTTGTCTCCCGGACTAGCGGGGGTCGATGAGCAGTTCTTC. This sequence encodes CASSLSPGLAGVDEQFF. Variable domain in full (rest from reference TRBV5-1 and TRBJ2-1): KAGVTQTPRYLIKTRGQQVTLSCSPISGHRSVSWYQQTPGQGLQFLFEYFSETQRNKGNFPGRFSGRQFSNSRSEMNVSTLELGDSALYLCASSLSPGLAGVDEQFFGPGTRLTVL.